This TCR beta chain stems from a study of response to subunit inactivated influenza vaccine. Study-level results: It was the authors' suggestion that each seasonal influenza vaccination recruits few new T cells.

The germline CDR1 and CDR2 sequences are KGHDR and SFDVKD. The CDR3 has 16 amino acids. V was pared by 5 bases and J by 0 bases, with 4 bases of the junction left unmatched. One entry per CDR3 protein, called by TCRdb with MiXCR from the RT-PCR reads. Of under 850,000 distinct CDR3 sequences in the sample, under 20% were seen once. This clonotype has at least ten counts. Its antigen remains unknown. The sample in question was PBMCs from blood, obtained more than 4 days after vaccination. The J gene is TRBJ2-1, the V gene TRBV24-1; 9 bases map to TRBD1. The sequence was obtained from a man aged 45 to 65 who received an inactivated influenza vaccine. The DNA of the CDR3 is TGTGCCACCAGTGTAGGACAGGGGATCTCCTACAATGAGCAGTTCTTC. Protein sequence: CATSVGQGISYNEQFF.